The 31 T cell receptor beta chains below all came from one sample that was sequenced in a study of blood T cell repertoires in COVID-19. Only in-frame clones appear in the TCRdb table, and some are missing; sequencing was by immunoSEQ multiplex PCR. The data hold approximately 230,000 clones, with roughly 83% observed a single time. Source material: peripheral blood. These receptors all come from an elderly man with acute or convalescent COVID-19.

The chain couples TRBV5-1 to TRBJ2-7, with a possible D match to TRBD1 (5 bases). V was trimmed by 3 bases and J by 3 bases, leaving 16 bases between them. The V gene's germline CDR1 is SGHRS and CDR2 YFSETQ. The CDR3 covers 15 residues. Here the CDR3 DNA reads TGCGCCAGCAGCTCGCAGGGTGACCAGCTCTACGAGCAGTACTTC. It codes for CASSSQGDQLYEQYF.

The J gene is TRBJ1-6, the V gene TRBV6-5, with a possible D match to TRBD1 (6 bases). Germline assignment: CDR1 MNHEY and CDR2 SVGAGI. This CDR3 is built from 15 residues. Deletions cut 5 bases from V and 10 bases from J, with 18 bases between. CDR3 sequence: CASSRRGDTISPLHF. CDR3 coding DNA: TGTGCCAGCAGTCGAAGAGGGGACACGATATCACCCCTCCACTTT.

Written as DNA, the CDR3 is TGTGCCTGGAGTGTGACTTACGAGCAGTACTTC. Translated: CAWSVTYEQYF. The chain is built from TRBV30 and TRBJ2-7; the D is unclear. V was shortened by 0 bases and J by 4 bases, with 4 bases between the two germline ends. This CDR3 has 11 amino acids. Germline lookup yields CDR1 GTSNPN and CDR2 SVGIG (reference sequence).

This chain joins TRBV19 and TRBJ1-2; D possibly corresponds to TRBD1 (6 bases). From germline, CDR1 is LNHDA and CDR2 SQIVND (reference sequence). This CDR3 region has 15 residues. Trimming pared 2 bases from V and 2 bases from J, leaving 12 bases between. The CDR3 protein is CASSITLRGNYGYTF. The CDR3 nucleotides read TGTGCCAGTAGTATAACCCTCAGGGGCAACTATGGCTACACCTTC.

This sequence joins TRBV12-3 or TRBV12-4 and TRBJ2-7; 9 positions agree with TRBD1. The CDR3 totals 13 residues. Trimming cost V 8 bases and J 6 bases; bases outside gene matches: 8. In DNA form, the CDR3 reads TGTGCCAGCGACCCAGGGACAGGGCTCGAGCAGTACTTC. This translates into CASDPGTGLEQYF.

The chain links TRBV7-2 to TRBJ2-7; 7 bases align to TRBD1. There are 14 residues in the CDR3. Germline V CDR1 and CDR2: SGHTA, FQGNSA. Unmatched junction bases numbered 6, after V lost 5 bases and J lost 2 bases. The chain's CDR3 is CASSPRTGAYEQYF. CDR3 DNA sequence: TGTGCCAGCAGCCCCCGGACAGGTGCCTACGAGCAGTACTTC.

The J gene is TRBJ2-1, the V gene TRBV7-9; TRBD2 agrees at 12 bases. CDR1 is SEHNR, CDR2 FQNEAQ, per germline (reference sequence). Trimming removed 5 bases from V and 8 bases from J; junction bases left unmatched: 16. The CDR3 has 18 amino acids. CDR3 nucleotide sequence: TGTGCCAGCAGCCCGCTCGCTAGCGGGGGGGCCTATCGGGATGAGCAGTTCTTC. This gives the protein CASSPLASGGAYRDEQFF.

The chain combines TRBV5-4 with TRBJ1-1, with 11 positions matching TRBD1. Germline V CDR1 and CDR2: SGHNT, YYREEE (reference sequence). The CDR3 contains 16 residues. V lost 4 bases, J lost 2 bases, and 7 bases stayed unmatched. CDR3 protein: CASSDGTGGPNTEAFF. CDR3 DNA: TGTGCCAGCAGCGACGGGACAGGGGGTCCAAACACTGAAGCTTTCTTT.

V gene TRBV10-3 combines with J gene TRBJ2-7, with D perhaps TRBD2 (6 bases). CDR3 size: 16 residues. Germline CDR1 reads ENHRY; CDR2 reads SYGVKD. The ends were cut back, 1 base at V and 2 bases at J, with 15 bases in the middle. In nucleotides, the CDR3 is TGTGCCATCAGTGAGTTGAGAGGGTCGGGGGCCTACGAGCAGTACTTC. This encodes CAISELRGSGAYEQYF.

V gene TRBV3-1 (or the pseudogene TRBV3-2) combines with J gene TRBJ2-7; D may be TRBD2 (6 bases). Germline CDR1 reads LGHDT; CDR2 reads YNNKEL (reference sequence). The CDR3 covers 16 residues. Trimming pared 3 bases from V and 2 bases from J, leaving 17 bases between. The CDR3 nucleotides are TGTGCCAGCAGCCACGAAGTCCCCAGGAGGGCCTACGAGCAGTACTTC. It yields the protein CASSHEVPRRAYEQYF.

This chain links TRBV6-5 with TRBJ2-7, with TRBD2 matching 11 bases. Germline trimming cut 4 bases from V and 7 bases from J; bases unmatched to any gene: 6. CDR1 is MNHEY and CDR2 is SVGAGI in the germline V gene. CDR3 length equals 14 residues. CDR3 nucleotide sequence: TGTGCCAGCAGTTTAGCGGGAGGGCCGTGGGAGCAGTACTTC. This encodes CASSLAGGPWEQYF.

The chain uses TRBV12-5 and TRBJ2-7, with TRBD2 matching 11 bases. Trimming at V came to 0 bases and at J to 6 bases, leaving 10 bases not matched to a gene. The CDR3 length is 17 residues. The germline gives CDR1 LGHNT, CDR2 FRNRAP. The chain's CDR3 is CASGLVWRLAGGFEQYF. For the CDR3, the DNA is TGTGCTAGTGGTTTGGTATGGCGTCTAGCGGGAGGTTTCGAGCAGTACTTC.

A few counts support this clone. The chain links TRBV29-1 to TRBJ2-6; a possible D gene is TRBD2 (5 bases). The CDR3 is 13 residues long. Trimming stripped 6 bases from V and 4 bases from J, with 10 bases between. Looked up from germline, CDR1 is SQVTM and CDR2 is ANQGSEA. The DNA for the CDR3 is TGCAGCGTCGGGGTGTCCGGGGCCAACGTCCTGACTTTC. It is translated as CSVGVSGANVLTF.

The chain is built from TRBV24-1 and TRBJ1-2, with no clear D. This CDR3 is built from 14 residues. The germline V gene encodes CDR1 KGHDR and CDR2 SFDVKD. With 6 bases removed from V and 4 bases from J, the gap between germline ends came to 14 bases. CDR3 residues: CATSSGSSLYGYTF. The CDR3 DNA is TGTGCCACCAGTTCCGGGTCCTCCCTCTATGGCTACACCTTC.

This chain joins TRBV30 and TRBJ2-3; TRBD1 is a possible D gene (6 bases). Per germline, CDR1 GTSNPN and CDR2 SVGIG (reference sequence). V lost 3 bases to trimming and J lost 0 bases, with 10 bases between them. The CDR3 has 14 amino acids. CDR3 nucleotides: TGTGCCTGGAGACCCACAGGGAGCACAGATACGCAGTATTTT. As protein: CAWRPTGSTDTQYF.

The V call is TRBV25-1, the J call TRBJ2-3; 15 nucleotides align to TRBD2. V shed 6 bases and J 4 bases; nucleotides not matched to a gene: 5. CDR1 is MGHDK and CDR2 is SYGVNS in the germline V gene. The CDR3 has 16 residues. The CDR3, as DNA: TGTGCCAGCAGGAGGGGACTAGCGGGAGGCTCAGATACGCAGTATTTT. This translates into CASRRGLAGGSDTQYF.

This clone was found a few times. The CDR3 coding sequence is TGTGCCAGCAGCCCTACAGGCGTCGTTTACGAGCAGTACTTC. It translates to CASSPTGVVYEQYF. The chain has TRBV7-8 and TRBJ2-7; maybe TRBD1 (5 bases). This CDR3 has 14 residues. Germline V gives CDR1 SGHVS, CDR2 FQNEAQ. Trimming shortened V by 5 bases and J by 4 bases, and 15 bases separated the two germline ends.

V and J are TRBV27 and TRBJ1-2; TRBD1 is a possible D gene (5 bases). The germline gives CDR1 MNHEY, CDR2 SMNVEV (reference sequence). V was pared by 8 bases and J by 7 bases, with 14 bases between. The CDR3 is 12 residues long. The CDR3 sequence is CASGRDPGGYTF. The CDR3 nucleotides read TGTGCCAGCGGGAGGGACCCAGGTGGCTACACCTTC.

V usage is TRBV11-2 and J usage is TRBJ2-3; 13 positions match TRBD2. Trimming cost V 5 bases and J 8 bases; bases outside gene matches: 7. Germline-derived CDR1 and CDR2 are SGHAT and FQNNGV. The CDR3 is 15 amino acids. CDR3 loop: CASSAGLAGVGTQYF. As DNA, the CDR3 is TGTGCCAGCAGCGCAGGACTAGCGGGAGTAGGTACGCAGTATTTT.

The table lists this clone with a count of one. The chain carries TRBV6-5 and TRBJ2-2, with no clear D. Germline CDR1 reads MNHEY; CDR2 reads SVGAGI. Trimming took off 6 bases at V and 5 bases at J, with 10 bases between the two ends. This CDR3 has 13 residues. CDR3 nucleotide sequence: TGTGCCAGCAGCCCCGACACGACCGGGGAGCTGTTTTTT. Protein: CASSPDTTGELFF.

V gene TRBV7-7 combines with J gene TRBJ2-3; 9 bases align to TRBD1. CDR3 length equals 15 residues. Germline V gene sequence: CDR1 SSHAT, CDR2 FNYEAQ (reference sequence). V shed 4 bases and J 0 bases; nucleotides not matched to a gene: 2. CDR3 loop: CASSSGTGSTDTQYF. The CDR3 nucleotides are TGTGCCAGCAGCTCCGGGACAGGGAGCACAGATACGCAGTATTTT. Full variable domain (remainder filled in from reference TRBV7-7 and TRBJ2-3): GAGVSQSPRYKVTKRGQDVTLRCDPISSHATLYWYQQALGQGPEFLTYFNYEAQPDKSGLPSDRFSAERPEGSISTLTIQRTEQRDSAMYRCASSSGTGSTDTQYFGPGTRLTVL.

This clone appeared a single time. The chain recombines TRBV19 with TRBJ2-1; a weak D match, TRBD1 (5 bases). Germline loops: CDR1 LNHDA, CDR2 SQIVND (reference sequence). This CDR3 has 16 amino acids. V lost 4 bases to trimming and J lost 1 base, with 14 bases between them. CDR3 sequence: CASSKTVGWSYNEQFF. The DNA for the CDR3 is TGTGCCAGTAGTAAGACAGTCGGTTGGTCCTACAATGAGCAGTTCTTC.

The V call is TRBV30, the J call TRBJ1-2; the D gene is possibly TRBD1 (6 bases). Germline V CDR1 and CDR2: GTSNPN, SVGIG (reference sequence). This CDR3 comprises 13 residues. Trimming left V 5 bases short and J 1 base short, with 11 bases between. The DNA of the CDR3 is TGTGCCTGGTCTACAGGGCTTAACTATGGCTACACCTTC. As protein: CAWSTGLNYGYTF. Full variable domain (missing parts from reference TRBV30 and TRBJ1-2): SQTIHQWPATLVQPVGSPLSLECTVEGTSNPNLYWYRQAAGRGLQLLFYSVGIGQISSEVPQNLSASRPQDRQFILSSKKLLLSDSGFYLCAWSTGLNYGYTFGSGTRLTVV.

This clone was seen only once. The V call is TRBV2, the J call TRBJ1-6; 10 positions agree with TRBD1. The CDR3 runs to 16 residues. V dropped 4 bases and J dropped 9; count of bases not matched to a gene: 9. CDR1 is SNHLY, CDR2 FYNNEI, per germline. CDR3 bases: TGTGCCAGCAGTGGAGTTGCGGGACAGGGGAGTTCACCCCTCCACTTT. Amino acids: CASSGVAGQGSSPLHF.

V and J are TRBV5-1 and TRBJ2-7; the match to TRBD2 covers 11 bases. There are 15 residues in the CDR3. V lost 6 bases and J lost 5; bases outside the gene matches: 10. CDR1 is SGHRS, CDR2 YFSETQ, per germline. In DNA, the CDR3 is TGCGCCAGCACATTAGCGGGAGGGCCTGGGAACGAGCAGTACTTC. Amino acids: CASTLAGGPGNEQYF.

This chain's CDR3 is CASSAGVSYEQYF. DNA of the CDR3: TGTGCCAGCAGCGCAGGGGTTTCCTACGAGCAGTACTTC. The chain links TRBV5-6 to TRBJ2-7, with D possibly TRBD1 on 6 matching bases. CDR3 length equals 13 residues. Germline values: CDR1 SGHDT, CDR2 YYEEEE. The V gene lost 4 bases and the J gene lost 1 base, with 9 bases spanning the gap. The whole variable domain, remainder taken from reference TRBV5-6 and TRBJ2-7, is DAGVTQSPTHLIKTRGQQVTLRCSPKSGHDTVSWYQQALGQGPQFIFQYYEEEERQRGNFPDRFSGHQFPNYSSELNVNALLLGDSALYLCASSAGVSYEQYFGPGTRLTVT.

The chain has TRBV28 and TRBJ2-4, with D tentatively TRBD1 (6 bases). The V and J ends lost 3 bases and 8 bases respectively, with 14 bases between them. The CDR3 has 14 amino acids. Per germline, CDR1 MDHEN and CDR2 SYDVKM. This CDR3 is CASSFTMDSYIQYF. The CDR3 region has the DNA TGTGCCAGCAGTTTCACTATGGACAGCTACATTCAGTACTTC.

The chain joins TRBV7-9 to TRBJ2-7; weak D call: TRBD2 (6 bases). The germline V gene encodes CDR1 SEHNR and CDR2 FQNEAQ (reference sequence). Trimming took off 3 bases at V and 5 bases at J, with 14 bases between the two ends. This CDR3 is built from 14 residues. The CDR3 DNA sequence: TGTGCCAGCAGCTTGGAGGGGTTTGGGGACGAGCAGTACTTC. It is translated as CASSLEGFGDEQYF.

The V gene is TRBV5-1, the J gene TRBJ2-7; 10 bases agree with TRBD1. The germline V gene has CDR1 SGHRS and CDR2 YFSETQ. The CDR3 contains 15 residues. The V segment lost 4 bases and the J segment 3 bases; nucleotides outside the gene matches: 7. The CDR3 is CASSRQGAGGYEQYF. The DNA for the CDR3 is TGCGCCAGCAGCCGACAGGGGGCCGGAGGCTACGAGCAGTACTTC.

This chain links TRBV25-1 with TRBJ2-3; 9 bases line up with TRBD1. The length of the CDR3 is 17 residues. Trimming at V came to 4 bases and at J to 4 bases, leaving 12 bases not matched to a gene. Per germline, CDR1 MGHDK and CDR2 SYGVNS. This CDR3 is CASSGVPRDRVSDTQYF. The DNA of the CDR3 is TGTGCCAGCAGTGGTGTCCCCCGGGACAGGGTTTCAGATACGCAGTATTTT.

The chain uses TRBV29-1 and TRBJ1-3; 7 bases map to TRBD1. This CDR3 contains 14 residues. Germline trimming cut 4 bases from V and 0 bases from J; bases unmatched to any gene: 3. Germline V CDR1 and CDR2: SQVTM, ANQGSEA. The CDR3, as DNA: TGCAGCGTTGGACAGGGCCGCTCTGGAAACACCATATATTTT. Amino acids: CSVGQGRSGNTIYF.